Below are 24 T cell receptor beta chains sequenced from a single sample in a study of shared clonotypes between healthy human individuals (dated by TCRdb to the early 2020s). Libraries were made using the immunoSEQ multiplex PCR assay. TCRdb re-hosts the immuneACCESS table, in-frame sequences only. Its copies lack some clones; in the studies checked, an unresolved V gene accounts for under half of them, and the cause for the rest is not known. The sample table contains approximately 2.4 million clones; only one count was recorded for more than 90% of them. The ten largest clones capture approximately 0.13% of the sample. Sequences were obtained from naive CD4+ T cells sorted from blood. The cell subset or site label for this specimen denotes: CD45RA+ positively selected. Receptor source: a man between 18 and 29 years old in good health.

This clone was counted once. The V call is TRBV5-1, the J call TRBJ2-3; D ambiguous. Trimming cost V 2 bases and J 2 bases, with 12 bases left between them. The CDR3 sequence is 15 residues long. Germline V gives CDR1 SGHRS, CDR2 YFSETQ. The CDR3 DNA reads TGCGCCAGCAGCTTCCGACCCACCAACACAGATACGCAGTATTTT. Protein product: CASSFRPTNTDTQYF.

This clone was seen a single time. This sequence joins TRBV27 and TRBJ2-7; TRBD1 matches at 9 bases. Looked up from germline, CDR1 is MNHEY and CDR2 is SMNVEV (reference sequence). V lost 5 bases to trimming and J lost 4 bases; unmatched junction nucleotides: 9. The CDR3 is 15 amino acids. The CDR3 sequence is CASSTMGTGNYEQYF. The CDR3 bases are TGTGCCAGCAGTACAATGGGGACAGGGAATTACGAGCAGTACTTC.

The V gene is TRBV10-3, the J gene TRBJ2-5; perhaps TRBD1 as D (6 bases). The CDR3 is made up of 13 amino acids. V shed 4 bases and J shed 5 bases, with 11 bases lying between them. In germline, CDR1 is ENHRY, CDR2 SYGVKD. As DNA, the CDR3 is TGTGCCATCAGTGGACAGGTTTGGGAGACCCAGTACTTC. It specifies CAISGQVWETQYF.

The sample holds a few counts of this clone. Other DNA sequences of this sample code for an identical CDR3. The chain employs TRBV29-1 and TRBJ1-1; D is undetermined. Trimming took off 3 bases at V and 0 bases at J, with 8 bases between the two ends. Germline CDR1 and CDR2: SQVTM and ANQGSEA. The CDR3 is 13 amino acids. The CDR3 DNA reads TGCAGCGTTGAGGGCAGGATGAACACTGAAGCTTTCTTT. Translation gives CSVEGRMNTEAFF.

CDR3 in DNA: TGTGCCAGCTCAAGGATCGGACAGGACTATGGCTACACCTTC. Translated: CASSRIGQDYGYTF. The V call is TRBV18, the J call TRBJ1-2; TRBD1 matches 7 bases. The trim removed 5 bases at V and 3 bases at J, leaving 6 bases unmatched. Germline CDR1 is KGHSH and CDR2 is LQKENI. The CDR3 has 14 amino acids. Complete variable domain (other parts from reference TRBV18 and TRBJ1-2): NAGVMQNPRHLVRRRGQEARLRCSPMKGHSHVYWYRQLPEEGLKFMVYLQKENIIDESGMPKERFSAEFPKEGPSILRIQQVVRGDSAAYFCASSRIGQDYGYTFGSGTRLTVV.

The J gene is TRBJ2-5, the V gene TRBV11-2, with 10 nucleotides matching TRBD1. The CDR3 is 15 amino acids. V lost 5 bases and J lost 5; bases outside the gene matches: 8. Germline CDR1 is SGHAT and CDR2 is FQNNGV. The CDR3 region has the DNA TGTGCCAGCAGCATCGGACAGGGGGGGTTGGAGACCCAGTACTTC. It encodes CASSIGQGGLETQYF. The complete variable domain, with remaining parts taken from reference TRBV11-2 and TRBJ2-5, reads EAGVAQSPRYKIIEKRQSVAFWCNPISGHATLYWYQQILGQGPKLLIQFQNNGVVDDSQLPKDRFSAERLKGVDSTLKIQPAKLEDSAVYLCASSIGQGGLETQYFGPGTRLLVL.

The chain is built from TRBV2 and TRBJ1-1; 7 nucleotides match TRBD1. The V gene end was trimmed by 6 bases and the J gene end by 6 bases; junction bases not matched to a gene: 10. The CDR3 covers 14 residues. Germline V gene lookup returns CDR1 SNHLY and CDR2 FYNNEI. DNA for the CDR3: TGTGCCAGCAGGAATAGACAGGGCGGGGCTGAAGCTTTCTTT. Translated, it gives CASRNRQGGAEAFF.

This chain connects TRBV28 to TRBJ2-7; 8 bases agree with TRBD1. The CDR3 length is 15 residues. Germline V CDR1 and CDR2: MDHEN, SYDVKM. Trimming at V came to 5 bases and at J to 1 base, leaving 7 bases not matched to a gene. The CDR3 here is CASSRGGTGSYEQYF. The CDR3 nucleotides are TGTGCCAGCAGTCGTGGGGGGACAGGTTCCTACGAGCAGTACTTC.

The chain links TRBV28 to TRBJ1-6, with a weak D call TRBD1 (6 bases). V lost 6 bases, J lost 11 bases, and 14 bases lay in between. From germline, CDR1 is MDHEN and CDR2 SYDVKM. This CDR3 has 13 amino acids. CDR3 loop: CASRQGYSAPLHF. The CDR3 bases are TGTGCCAGCAGACAGGGTTACTCGGCACCCCTCCACTTT.

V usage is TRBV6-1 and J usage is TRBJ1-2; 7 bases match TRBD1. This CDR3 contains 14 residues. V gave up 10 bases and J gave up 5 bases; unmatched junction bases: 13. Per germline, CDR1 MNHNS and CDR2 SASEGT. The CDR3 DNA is TGTGCCAACCAACGACAGGGACCCCCATATGGCTACACCTTC. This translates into CANQRQGPPYGYTF.

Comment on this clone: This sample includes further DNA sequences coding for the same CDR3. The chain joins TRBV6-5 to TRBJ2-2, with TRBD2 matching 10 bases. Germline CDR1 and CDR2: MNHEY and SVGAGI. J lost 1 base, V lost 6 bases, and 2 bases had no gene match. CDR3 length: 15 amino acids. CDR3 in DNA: TGTGCCAGCAGCCGGACTAGCGGGAACACCGGGGAGCTGTTTTTT. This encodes CASSRTSGNTGELFF.

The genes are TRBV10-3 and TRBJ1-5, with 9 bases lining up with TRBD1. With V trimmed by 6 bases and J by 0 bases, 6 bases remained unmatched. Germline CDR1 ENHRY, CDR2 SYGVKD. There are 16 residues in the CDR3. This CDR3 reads CAISGGQGLSNQPQHF. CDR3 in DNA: TGTGCCATCAGCGGGGGACAGGGCCTTAGCAATCAGCCCCAGCATTTT.

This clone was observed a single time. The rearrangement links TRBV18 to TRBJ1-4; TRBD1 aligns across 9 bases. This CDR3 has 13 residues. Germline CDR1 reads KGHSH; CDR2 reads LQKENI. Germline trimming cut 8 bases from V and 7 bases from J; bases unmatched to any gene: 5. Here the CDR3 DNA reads TGTGCCAGCACTGGACAGGGGAGTGAAAAACTGTTTTTT. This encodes CASTGQGSEKLFF.

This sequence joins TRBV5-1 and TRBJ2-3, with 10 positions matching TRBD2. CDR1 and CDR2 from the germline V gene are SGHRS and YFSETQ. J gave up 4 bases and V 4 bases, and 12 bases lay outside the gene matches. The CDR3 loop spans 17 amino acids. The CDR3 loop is CASSPAGLARGADTQYF. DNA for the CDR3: TGCGCCAGCAGCCCAGCGGGACTAGCGAGGGGGGCAGATACGCAGTATTTT.

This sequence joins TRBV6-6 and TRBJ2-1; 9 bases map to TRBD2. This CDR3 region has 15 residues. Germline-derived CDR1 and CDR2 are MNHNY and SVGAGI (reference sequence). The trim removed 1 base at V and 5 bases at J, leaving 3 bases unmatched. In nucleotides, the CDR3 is TGTGCCAGCAGTTACTTCGCGGGAGGGGACAATGAGCAGTTCTTC. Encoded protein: CASSYFAGGDNEQFF.

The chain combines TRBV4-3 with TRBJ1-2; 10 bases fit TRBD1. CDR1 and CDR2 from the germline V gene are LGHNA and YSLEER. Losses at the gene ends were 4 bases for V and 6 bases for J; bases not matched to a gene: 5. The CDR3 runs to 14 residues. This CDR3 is CASSRQTGGDGYTF. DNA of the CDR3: TGCGCCAGCAGCCGCCAGACAGGGGGCGATGGCTACACCTTC.

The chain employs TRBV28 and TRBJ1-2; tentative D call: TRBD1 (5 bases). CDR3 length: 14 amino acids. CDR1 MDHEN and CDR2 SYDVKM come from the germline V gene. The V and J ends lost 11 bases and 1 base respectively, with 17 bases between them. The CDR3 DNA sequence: TGTGCCTGCAACGACAGACCTTTTAACTATGGCTACACCTTC. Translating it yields CACNDRPFNYGYTF.

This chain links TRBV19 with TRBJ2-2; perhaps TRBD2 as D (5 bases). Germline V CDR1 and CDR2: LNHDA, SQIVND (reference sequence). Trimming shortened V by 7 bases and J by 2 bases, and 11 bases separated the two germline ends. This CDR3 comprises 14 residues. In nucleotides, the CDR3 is TGTGCCAGTACTCGACTAACTAACACCGGGGAGCTGTTTTTT. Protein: CASTRLTNTGELFF.

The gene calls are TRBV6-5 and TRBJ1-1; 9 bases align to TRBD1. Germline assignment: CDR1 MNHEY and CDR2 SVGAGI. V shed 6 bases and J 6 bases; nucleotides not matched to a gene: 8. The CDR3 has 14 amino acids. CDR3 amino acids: CASRFRDRVPEAFF. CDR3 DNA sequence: TGTGCCAGCAGATTCCGGGACAGGGTACCTGAAGCTTTCTTT.

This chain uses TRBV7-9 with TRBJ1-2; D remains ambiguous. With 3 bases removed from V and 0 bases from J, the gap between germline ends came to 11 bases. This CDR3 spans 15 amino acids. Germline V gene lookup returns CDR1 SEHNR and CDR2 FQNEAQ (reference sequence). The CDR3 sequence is CASSFGQPSNYGYTF. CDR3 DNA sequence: TGTGCCAGCAGCTTTGGGCAGCCTTCTAACTATGGCTACACCTTC. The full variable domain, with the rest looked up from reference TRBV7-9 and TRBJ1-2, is DTGVSQNPRHKITKRGQNVTFRCDPISEHNRLYWYRQTLGQGPEFLTYFQNEAQLEKSRLLSDRFSAERPKGSFSTLEIQRTEQGDSAMYLCASSFGQPSNYGYTFGSGTRLTVV.

The CDR3 protein is CASSEAWRSTDTQYF. CDR3 nucleotides: TGTGCCAGCAGTGAAGCGTGGAGAAGCACAGATACGCAGTATTTT. The chain carries TRBV2 and TRBJ2-3; D gene ambiguous. The CDR3 runs 15 residues. Trimming shortened V by 0 bases and J by 0 bases, and 7 bases separated the two germline ends. Germline V CDR1 and CDR2: SNHLY, FYNNEI.

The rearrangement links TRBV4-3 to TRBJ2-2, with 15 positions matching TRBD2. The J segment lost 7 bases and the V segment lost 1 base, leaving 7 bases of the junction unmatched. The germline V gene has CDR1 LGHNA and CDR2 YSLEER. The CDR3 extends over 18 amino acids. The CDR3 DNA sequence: TGCGCCAGCAGCCAAGCCGGGACTAGCGGGAGGTTGAGCGGGGAGCTGTTTTTT. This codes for CASSQAGTSGRLSGELFF.

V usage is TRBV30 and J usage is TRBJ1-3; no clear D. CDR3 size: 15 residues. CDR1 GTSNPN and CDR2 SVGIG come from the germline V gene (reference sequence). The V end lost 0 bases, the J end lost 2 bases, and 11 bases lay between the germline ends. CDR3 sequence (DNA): TGTGCCTGGAGTGTGCGAGGGATGGCTGGAAACACCATATATTTT. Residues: CAWSVRGMAGNTIYF.

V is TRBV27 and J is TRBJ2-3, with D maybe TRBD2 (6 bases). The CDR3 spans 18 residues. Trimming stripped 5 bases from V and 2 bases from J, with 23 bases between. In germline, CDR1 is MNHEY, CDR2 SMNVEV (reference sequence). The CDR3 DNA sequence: TGTGCCAGCAGTCCCGAGGCCGGACTAAGCCCCTACACAGATACGCAGTATTTT. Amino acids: CASSPEAGLSPYTDTQYF.